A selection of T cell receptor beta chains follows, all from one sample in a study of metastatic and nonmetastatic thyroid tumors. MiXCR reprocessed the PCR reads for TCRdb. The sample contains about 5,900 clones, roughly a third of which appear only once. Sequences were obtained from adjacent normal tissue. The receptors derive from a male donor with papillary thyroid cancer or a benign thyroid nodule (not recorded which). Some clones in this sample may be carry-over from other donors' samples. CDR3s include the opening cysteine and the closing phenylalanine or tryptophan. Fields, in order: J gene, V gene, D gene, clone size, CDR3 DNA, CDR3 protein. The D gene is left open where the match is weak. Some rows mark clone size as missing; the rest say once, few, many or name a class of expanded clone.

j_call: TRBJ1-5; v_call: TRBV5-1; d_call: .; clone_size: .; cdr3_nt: TGCGCCAGCAGCCCGACGGCAGGCAATCAGCCCCAGCATTTT; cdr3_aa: CASSPTAGNQPQHF
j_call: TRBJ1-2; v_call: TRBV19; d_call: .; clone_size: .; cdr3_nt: TGTGCCAGTCAGGGAAACTATGGCTACACCTTC; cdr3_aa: CASQGNYGYTF
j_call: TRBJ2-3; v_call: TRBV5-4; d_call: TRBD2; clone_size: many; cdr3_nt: TGTGCCAGCAGCTTGGGCACTTTTGGGAGAGCGGGGGGGCCATCAGATACGCAGTATTTT; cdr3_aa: CASSLGTFGRAGGPSDTQYF
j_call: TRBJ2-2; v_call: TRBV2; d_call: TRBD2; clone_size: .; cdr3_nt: TGTGCCAGCAGTGGGCCGGGGGGTGACGGGGAGCTGTTTTTT; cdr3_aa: CASSGPGGDGELFF
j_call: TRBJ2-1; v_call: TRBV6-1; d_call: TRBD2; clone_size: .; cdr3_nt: TGTGCCAGCAGGGAGCGGGACCGCAGTGGTGAGCAGTTCTTC; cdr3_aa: CASRERDRSGEQFF
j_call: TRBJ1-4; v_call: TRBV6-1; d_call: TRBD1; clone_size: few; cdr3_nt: TGTGCCAGCAGTCAAGGAATGACAGGGGTTCGAGAAAAACTGTTTTTT; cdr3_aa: CASSQGMTGVREKLFF
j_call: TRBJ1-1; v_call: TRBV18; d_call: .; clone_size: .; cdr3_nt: TGTGCCAGCTCTCGAGAACAACGGAACACTGAAGCTTTCTTT; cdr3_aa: CASSREQRNTEAFF
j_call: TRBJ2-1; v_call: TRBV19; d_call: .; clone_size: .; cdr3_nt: TGTGCCAGTACCCCTAACCAGGCCAATGAGCAGTTCTTC; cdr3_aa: CASTPNQANEQFF
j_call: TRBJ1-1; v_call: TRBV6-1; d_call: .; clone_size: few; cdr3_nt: TGTGCCAGCACCCCAGGGGTGTTTGAAGCTTTCTTT; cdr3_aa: CASTPGVFEAFF
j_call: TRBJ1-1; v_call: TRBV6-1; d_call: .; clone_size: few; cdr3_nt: TGTGCCAGCAGTGTGGGGGTGAACACTGAAGCTTTCTTT; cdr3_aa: CASSVGVNTEAFF
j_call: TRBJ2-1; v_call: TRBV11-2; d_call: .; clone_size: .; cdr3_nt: TGTGCCAGCAGCTCACTAGCACAGTTTTCGGCCAATGAGCAGTTCTTC; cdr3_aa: CASSSLAQFSANEQFF
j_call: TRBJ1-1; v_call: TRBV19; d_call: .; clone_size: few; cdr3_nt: TGTGCCAGTAGTATAGACCTCCGGGACACTGAAGCTTTCTTT; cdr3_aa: CASSIDLRDTEAFF
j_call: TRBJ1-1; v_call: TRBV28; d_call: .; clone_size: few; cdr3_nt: TGTGCCAGCAGCATAATAGTGGGATCGATGAACACTGAAGCTTTCTTT; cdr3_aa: CASSIIVGSMNTEAFF
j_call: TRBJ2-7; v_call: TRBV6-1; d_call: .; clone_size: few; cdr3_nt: TGTGCCAGCATCACGACGGAGCCGGCCTACGAGCAGTACTTC; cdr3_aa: CASITTEPAYEQYF
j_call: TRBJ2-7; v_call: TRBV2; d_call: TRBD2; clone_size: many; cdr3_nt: TGTGCCAGCAGTGGGACTAGCGGCGAGCAGTACTTC; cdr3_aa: CASSGTSGEQYF
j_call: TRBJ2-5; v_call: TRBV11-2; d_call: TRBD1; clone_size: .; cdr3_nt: TGTGCCAGCAGCTCAGGGACAGGGGGAGAGACCCAGTACTTC; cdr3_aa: CASSSGTGGETQYF
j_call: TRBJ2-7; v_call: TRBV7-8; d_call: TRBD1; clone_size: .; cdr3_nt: TGTGCCAGCAGCCCCCTCCGGGACAGGGAAAGCGAGCAGTACTTC; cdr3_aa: CASSPLRDRESEQYF
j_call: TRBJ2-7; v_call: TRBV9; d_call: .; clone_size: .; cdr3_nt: TGTGCCAGCAGCGTTGCGGGATTCGACGAGCAGTACTTC; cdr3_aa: CASSVAGFDEQYF
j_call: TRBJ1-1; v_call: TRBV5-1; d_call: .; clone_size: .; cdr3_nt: TGCGCCAGCAGCAGGGATGCGAACACTGAAGCTTTCTTT; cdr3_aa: CASSRDANTEAFF
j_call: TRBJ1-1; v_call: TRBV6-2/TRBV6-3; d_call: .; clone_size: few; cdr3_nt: TGTGCCAGCAGTTCGAACATACAGGGAGGGACTGAAGCTTTCTTT; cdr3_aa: CASSSNIQGGTEAFF
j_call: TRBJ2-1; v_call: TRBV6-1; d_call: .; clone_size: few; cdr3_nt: TGTGTCAGCAGCCTTAGCGAAGGTTGTTACAATGAGCAGTTCTTC; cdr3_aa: CVSSLSEGCYNEQFF
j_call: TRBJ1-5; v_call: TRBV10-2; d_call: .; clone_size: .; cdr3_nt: TGCGCCAGCTGCGCCTGGGGAGATAGCAATCAGACCCCGCATTTT; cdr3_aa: CASCAWGDSNQTPHF
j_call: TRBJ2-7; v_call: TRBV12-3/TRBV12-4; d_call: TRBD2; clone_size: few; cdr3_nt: TGTGCCAGCAGCTCGGGACTAGCGGGACCCCTCGAGCAGTACTTC; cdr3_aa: CASSSGLAGPLEQYF
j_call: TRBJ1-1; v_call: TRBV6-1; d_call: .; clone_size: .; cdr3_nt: TGTGCCAGCAGTGAGTATAGGAACACTGAAGCTTTCTTT; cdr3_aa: CASSEYRNTEAFF
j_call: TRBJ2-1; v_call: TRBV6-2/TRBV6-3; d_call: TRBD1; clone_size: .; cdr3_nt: TGTGCCAGCAACGGCAGGGACAGACCCTTTCAATACAATGAGCAGTTCTTC; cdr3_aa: CASNGRDRPFQYNEQFF
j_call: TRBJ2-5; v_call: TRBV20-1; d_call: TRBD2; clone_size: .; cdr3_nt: TGCAGTGCTAGTCCGAGCGGGGGGTACCAAGAGACCCAGTACTTC; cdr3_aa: CSASPSGGYQETQYF
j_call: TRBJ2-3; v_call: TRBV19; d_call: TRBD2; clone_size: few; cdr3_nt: TGTGCCAGTAGTATAAAGCGGGGGGGTTTAAGCGCGCAGTATTTT; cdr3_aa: CASSIKRGGLSAQYF
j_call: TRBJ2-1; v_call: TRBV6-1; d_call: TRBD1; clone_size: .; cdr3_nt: TGTGCCAGCACTGAAACAGGGGAAAGACGTGAGCAGTTCTTC; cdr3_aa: CASTETGERREQFF
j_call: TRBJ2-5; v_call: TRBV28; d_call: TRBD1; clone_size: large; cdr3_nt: TGTGCCAGCAGTTTATGGGGTGGACAGGGAGGAGAGACCCAGTACTTC; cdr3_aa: CASSLWGGQGGETQYF
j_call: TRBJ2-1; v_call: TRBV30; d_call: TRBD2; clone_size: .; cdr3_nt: TGTGCCTGGAATCTCGCTAGCGGTTACAATGAGCAGTTCTTC; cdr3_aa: CAWNLASGYNEQFF
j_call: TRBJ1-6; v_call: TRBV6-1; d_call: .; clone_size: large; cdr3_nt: TGTGCCAGCAGTTTGGGGGTTGCCCCTGGGGCACCCCTCCACTTT; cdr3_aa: CASSLGVAPGAPLHF
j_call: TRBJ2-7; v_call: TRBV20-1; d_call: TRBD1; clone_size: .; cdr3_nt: TGCAGTGCTAGAGATCGGGGTGGGACAGACTACGAGCAGTACTTC; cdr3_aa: CSARDRGGTDYEQYF
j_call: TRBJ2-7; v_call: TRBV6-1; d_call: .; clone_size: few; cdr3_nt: TGTGCCAGCAGTGAAGGAGCCGGGTCAACGAGATACGAGCAGTACTTC; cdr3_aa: CASSEGAGSTRYEQYF
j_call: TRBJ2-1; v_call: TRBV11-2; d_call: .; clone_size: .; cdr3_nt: TGTTCCAGCAGCCGGTTGGGGGGCGGCCACAATGAGCAGTTCTTC; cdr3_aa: CSSSRLGGGHNEQFF
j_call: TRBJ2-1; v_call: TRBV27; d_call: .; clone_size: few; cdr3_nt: TGTGCCAGCAGTTTAGGCCTAGCTAGAGGGGGCTCCTACAATGAGCAGTTCTTC; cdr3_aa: CASSLGLARGGSYNEQFF
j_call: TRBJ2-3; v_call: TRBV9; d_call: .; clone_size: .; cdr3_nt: TGTGCCAGCTCTTCATCGGGAGTCTTAGATACGCAGTATTTT; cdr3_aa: CASSSSGVLDTQYF
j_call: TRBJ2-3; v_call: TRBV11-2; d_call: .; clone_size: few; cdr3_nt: TGTGCCAGCAGCTTAGGACAGGCCTTCCCAGATACGCAGTATTTT; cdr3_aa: CASSLGQAFPDTQYF
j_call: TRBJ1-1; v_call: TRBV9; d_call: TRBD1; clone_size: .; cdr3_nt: TGTGCCAGCAGCGAAGCTCCGGGACAGGGAGTCACTGAAGCTTTATTT; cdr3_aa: CASSEAPGQGVTEALF
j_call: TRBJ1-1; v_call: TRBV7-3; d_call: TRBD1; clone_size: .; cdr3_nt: TGTGCCAGCAGCGAACAGGGGGGCACTGAAGCTTTCTTT; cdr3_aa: CASSEQGGTEAFF
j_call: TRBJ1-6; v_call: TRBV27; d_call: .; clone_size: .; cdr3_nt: TGTGCCAGCAGTTTGAAGGAGGGGCAGGGTGGGAATTCACCCCTCCACTTT; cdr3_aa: CASSLKEGQGGNSPLHF
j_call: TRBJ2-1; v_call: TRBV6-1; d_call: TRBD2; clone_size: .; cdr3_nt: TGTGCCAGCAGGGAAAACAGCCTCCGGGCCACTAGCGGGAATGAGCAGTGCTTC; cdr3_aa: CASRENSLRATSGNEQCF